These 14 T cell receptor beta chains were all obtained from the same sample, sequenced in a study of human T cells and chemical hapten exposure. Time point indicated: patch test 1, 2 weeks after DPC sensitization. Treatment meaning: therapeutic diphenylcyclopropenone sensitization with weekly scalp DPC. TCRdb re-called the RACE reads through MiXCR, storing one row per CDR3 protein. The table shows more than 70,000 distinct CDR3 sequences, with approximately 12% occurring only once. Material: whole blood, obtained in connection with sensitization to the hapten diphenylcyclopropenone (DPC). Receptors were obtained from a woman aged 55-69 years with alopecia areata. Some clones in this sample may be carry-over from other donors' samples.

CDR3 protein: CASSRTGLDSSYNSPLHF. The CDR3 DNA follows: TGTGCCAGCAGCCGGACAGGACTCGACAGCTCCTATAATTCACCCCTCCACTTT. V and J are TRBV6-5 and TRBJ1-6, with TRBD1 matching 7 bases. The junction had 11 bases not matched to a gene; V was cut back by 6 bases and J by 0 bases. Germline CDR1 MNHEY, CDR2 SVGAGI. The CDR3 runs to 18 residues.

V usage is TRBV12-3 or TRBV12-4 and J usage is TRBJ2-2; D gene unclear. This CDR3 contains 14 residues. V was clipped by 6 bases and J by 5 bases, with 13 bases between them. The CDR3 nucleotides read TGTGCCAGCAGAAAGGAACGATTGACCGGGGAGCTGTTTTTT. Protein: CASRKERLTGELFF.

This clonotype was seen a handful of times. The chain has TRBV20-1 and TRBJ1-3; D is perhaps TRBD1 (5 bases). This CDR3 has 14 residues. V lost 6 bases, J lost 4 bases, and 16 bases lay in between. The germline CDR1 and CDR2 sequences are DFQATT and SNEGSKA (reference sequence). The CDR3 nucleotides are TGCAGTGCAACCATCCCAGGGCCCGGAAACACCATATATTTT. It encodes CSATIPGPGNTIYF.

This clonotype was seen ten or more times. The rearrangement joins TRBV7-3 to TRBJ2-3, with a tentative D call TRBD2 (7 bases). With 5 bases removed from V and 0 bases from J, the gap between germline ends came to 21 bases. CDR1 SGHTA and CDR2 FQGTGA come from the germline V gene. This CDR3 region has 18 residues. Written as DNA, the CDR3 is TGTGCCAGCAGCCGAAGCCTCGGGGGGCCCGCTAGCACAGATACGCAGTATTTT. Translating it yields CASSRSLGGPASTDTQYF.

There are many counts of this clonotype. This chain links TRBV10-2 with TRBJ1-2; the D is unclear. Germline loops: CDR1 WSHSY, CDR2 SAAADI. This CDR3 has 13 residues. V dropped 1 base and J dropped 3 bases, with 6 bases sitting between them. In DNA, the CDR3 is TGCGCCAGCAGTGAGTATTCGGACTATGGCTACACCTTC. Protein product: CASSEYSDYGYTF.

This clonotype appeared many times. The CDR3 sequence: CASSSTFGSYNEQFF. In nucleotides, the CDR3 is TGTGCCAGCAGTTCGACGTTTGGCTCCTACAATGAGCAGTTCTTC. The V call is TRBV6-2 or TRBV6-3, the J call TRBJ2-1; no reliable D call. Per germline, CDR1 MNHEY and CDR2 SVGEGT. V shed 4 bases and J shed 0 bases, with 10 bases lying between them. The CDR3 extends over 15 amino acids.

This clonotype has more than one count but fewer than ten. The chain has TRBV19 and TRBJ2-2; a weak D match, TRBD2 (5 bases). Per germline, CDR1 LNHDA and CDR2 SQIVND (reference sequence). Deletions cut 2 bases from V and 0 bases from J, with 10 bases between. The CDR3 is made up of 16 amino acids. The CDR3 region is CASSIKPGSNTGELFF. The CDR3 nucleotides read TGTGCCAGTAGTATAAAGCCGGGATCGAACACCGGGGAGCTGTTTTTT.

The V call is TRBV27, the J call TRBJ1-6; D may be TRBD1 (6 bases). V lost 1 base to trimming and J lost 10 bases, with 14 bases between them. Germline loops: CDR1 MNHEY, CDR2 SMNVEV (reference sequence). There are 15 residues in the CDR3. CDR3 bases: TGTGCCAGCAGTTTATTCGGGGGGCAGGGGTCACCCCTCCACTTT. Encoded protein: CASSLFGGQGSPLHF.

This clonotype was seen repeatedly, ten times or more. V and J are TRBV20-1 and TRBJ2-7, with 7 bases that match TRBD1. Looked up from germline, CDR1 is DFQATT and CDR2 is SNEGSKA (reference sequence). The CDR3 sequence is 13 residues long. V dropped 5 bases and J dropped 6; count of bases not matched to a gene: 10. The CDR3 DNA reads TGCAGTGCTTTCCGACAGGGTTCTCGCGAGCAGTACTTC. It is translated as CSAFRQGSREQYF.

This clonotype was counted only a few times. J is TRBJ2-3 and V is TRBV4-1, with unresolved D. The CDR3 extends over 12 amino acids. Trimming cost V 4 bases and J 6 bases, with 8 bases left between them. Germline V gene data show CDR1 as MGHRA and CDR2 as YSYEKL. In DNA form, the CDR3 reads TGCGCCAGCAGCCTCACCCCGGATACGCAGTATTTT. This translates into CASSLTPDTQYF.

This clonotype was recorded at least ten times. This chain uses TRBV6-2 or TRBV6-3 with TRBJ1-5; D is unclear. CDR3 length: 19 residues. Germline V gives CDR1 MNHEY, CDR2 SVGEGT. V was clipped by 0 bases and J by 4 bases, with 22 bases between them. CDR3 nucleotides: TGTGCCAGCAGTTACTCGATCGATCTAAGGGTATTCAGGAATCAGCCCCAGCATTTT. This sequence encodes CASSYSIDLRVFRNQPQHF.

This chain joins TRBV5-1 and TRBJ2-1; 8 bases match TRBD1. Germline CDR1 SGHRS, CDR2 YFSETQ. This CDR3 spans 14 amino acids. Losses at the gene ends were 2 bases for V and 10 bases for J; bases not matched to a gene: 8. CDR3 nucleotide sequence: TGCGCCAGCAGCTTTGTTCAGGGGGCTAAGGAGCAGTTCTTC. Protein product: CASSFVQGAKEQFF.

This clonotype turned up a few times. This chain uses TRBV19 with TRBJ2-7, with D maybe TRBD2 (7 bases). The germline CDR1 and CDR2 sequences are LNHDA and SQIVND (reference sequence). This CDR3 spans 15 amino acids. V lost 4 bases and J 0 bases, leaving 13 bases between the germline ends. The CDR3 bases are TGTGCCAGTAGTACAGAGGGGGGGAGCTCCTACGAGCAGTACTTC. Encoded protein: CASSTEGGSSYEQYF.

This clonotype was counted a few times. The genes are TRBV11-1 and TRBJ1-1; tentatively, D is TRBD1 (5 bases). CDR3 length: 14 amino acids. Germline V gives CDR1 SGHAT, CDR2 FQDESV (reference sequence). V shed 4 bases and J shed 10 bases, with 19 bases lying between them. The CDR3 sequence is CASSSNQGRVVAFF. CDR3 DNA: TGTGCCAGCAGCTCGAATCAGGGTCGGGTTGTAGCTTTCTTT.